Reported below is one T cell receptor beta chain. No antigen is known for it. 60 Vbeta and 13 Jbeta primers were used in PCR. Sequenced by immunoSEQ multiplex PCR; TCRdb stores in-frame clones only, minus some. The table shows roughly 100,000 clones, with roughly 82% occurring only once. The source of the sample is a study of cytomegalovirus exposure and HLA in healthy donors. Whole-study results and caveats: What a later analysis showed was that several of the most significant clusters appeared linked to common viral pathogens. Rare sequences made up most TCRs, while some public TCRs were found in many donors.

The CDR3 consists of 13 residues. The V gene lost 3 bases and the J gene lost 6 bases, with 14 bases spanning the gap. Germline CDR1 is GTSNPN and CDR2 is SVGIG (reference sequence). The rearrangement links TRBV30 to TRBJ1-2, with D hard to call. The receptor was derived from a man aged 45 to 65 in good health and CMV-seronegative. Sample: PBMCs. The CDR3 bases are TGTGCCTGGAGACCCGACGGACTAAATGGCTACACCTTC. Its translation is CAWRPDGLNGYTF.